Listed here are 7 T cell receptor beta chains from one sample, sequenced in a study of cytomegalovirus exposure and HLA in healthy donors. The PCR made use of 60 Vbeta and 13 Jbeta primers. The assay was immunoSEQ multiplex PCR, and TCRdb's table has in-frame clones only and misses some. Of about 170,000 clones listed, 75% to 90% are singletons. Sequences were obtained from PBMCs. Every receptor here comes from a male donor in good health and CMV-seronegative.

The chain recombines TRBV27 with TRBJ1-2, with D unresolved. The CDR3 extends over 14 amino acids. Germline-derived CDR1 and CDR2 are MNHEY and SMNVEV (reference sequence). V was trimmed by 5 bases and J by 4 bases, leaving 14 bases between them. The CDR3 spells CASSPREPGYGYTF. The CDR3 nucleotides are TGTGCCAGCAGTCCCCGGGAACCGGGCTATGGCTACACCTTC.

The chain combines TRBV5-6 with TRBJ1-1; no firm D call. This CDR3 spans 12 amino acids. V lost 5 bases and J lost 1, with 6 bases in between. CDR1 and CDR2 (germline): SGHDT, YYEEEE. CDR3 DNA sequence: TGTGCCAGCAGTCGAGGGAACACTGAAGCTTTCTTT. Its translation is CASSRGNTEAFF.

The rearrangement uses TRBV6-5 and TRBJ1-1; maybe TRBD1 (5 bases). Germline V gene data show CDR1 as MNHEY and CDR2 as SVGAGI. V lost 0 bases and J 10 bases, leaving 12 bases between the germline ends. The CDR3 covers 13 residues. In nucleotides, the CDR3 is TGTGCCAGCAGTTACTCTGGGGGGAGGTCAGCTTTCTTT. Protein sequence: CASSYSGGRSAFF.

The chain carries TRBV19 and TRBJ2-7; TRBD1 aligns across 8 bases. The ends lost 10 bases at V and 0 bases at J; junction bases unmatched: 2. Per germline, CDR1 LNHDA and CDR2 SQIVND (reference sequence). There are 12 residues in the CDR3. The chain's CDR3 is CATGQGSYEQYF. The CDR3 nucleotides read TGTGCCACTGGACAGGGCTCCTACGAGCAGTACTTC.

The chain links TRBV5-1 to TRBJ2-1; D unclear. V was cut by 4 bases and J by 2 bases, with 10 bases left in between. CDR1 is SGHRS and CDR2 is YFSETQ in the germline V gene. CDR3 length equals 14 residues. The CDR3 DNA sequence: TGCGCCAGCAGCCCCGAGAGAGCCTACAATGAGCAGTTCTTC. It is translated as CASSPERAYNEQFF.

This clone was detected a few times. V gene TRBV29-1 combines with J gene TRBJ1-1; D is uncertain. V was pared by 1 base and J by 4 bases, with 4 bases between. This CDR3 is built from 11 residues. The germline CDR1 and CDR2 sequences are SQVTM and ANQGSEA. The CDR3 region is CSVEGATEAFF. In nucleotides, the CDR3 is TGCAGCGTTGAAGGGGCCACTGAAGCTTTCTTT.

The gene calls are TRBV7-2 and TRBJ2-3; 13 bases are a match to TRBD2. CDR3 length equals 15 residues. V shed 8 bases, J shed 2 bases, and the junction held 4 bases outside the gene matches. From germline, CDR1 is SGHTA and CDR2 FQGNSA. This CDR3 is CASGTSGGATDTQYF. Here the CDR3 DNA reads TGTGCCAGCGGAACTAGCGGGGGGGCCACAGATACGCAGTATTTT.